This T cell receptor beta chain is from a study of regulatory T cells in long-lasting Graves disease (dated by TCRdb to the early 2020s). About the investigation overall: Persistent Graves' disease was defined as antithyroid drug treatment for over 5 years with persistently positive TSH receptor autoantibodies. Peripheral blood TCR sequencing and RNA sequencing compared persistent Graves' disease patients with newly diagnosed Graves' disease patients. The study was conducted in China and was registered as a clinical trial. A total of roughly 35 samples underwent TCR sequencing: about 13 from persistent and around 20 from newly diagnosed Graves' disease patients. Persistent Graves' disease patients in the clinical cohort had taken antithyroid drugs for roughly ten years on average.

This clonotype was detected many times. Its antigen remains unidentified. Qualities for individual bases were not recorded, and no much larger clone is one base off. Library preparation was by multiplex PCR. TCRdb names Illumina HiSeq 4000 as the instrument used. TCR beta libraries were built with iRepertoire HTBI primers and Arm-PCR amplification of CDR3 regions. Before sequencing, the PCR products underwent gel purification. As for how the authors treated the data: Across samples, fewer than 70 TRBV and 14 TRBJ segments were identified and used for gene usage analysis of CDR3 amino acid clonotypes. COPE and FqMerger were used to merge filtered high-quality paired reads into contigs. BLAST was used to align contigs to the IMGT TRBV, TRBD and TRBJ reference genes, and CDR3 was defined following IMGT. Any clonotype with a frequency above 0.1% was counted as a highly expanded clone. Shannon entropy was used to measure repertoire diversity, and the Gini coefficient was used to measure V-J evenness. Public clonotypes were defined as clonotypes shared by more than one individual. Using fastp at Q25 and MiXCR, TCRdb reprocessed the public reads and kept productive beta chains. Merged by CDR3 protein, the rows form single entries marked with the most common genes and DNA. The V and J calls shown here were made by TCRdb, not taken from the authors' results. The sample profile shows roughly 500,000 distinct CDR3 sequences; about 22% of them were found once. Approximately 6.4% of the sample is in the top ten clones.

The time point label on this specimen signifies: persistent/refractory GD, antithyroid drugs over 5 years with positive TRAb. RNA was extracted from PBMCs in TRIzol for both TCR sequencing and RNA sequencing. The diagnosis of Graves' disease followed American Thyroid Association guidelines. Patients were recruited from an endocrinology department in Xi'an, China. Each patient gave approximately 10 milliliters of peripheral blood, collected in an EDTA anticoagulant tube. Ficoll Paque Plus density gradient separation was used to isolate PBMCs, and no further T cell sorting was performed. An Agilent 2100 Bioanalyzer and agarose gel were used to check RNA quality, and a NanoDrop 2000 was used to measure RNA concentration. The CDR3, cysteine through phenylalanine, is 13 amino acids long. Solely the CDR3 DNA is kept, with 39 bases framed from the first base. V is pared back by 6 bases and J by 6 bases, with 14 bases lying between the germline termini.

On the study overall, not on this receptor specifically: Lower TCR Shannon entropy and fewer highly expanded clones were observed in persistent Graves' disease patients than in newly diagnosed patients, which suggested clonal expansion. As a limitation, the authors acknowledged that the small sample size may reduce accuracy. Sequencing and analysis were restricted to the TCR beta chain. TRBV28, TRBJ1-2 and TRBJ2-5 were preferentially used in persistent disease, while TRBV20-1 and TRBJ2-1 were favored in newly diagnosed disease. Because the primary lesion, thyroid tissue, could not be accessed, the study looked at peripheral blood alone. Persistent patients shared more public clonotypes among themselves (fewer than 3,000) than newly diagnosed patients did (about 970).

Rearrangement joined TRBV12-3 or TRBV12-4 to TRBJ1-2, with no D gene named confidently. The starting material was peripheral blood mononuclear cells (PBMCs), obtained when the disease was refractory, from a patient treated with antithyroid drugs. The receptor was isolated from a female donor with Graves disease. CDR3 region: CASSLVKGHGYTF. At the DNA level, the sequence is TGTGCCAGCAGCCTGGTGAAGGGCCATGGCTACACCTTC.